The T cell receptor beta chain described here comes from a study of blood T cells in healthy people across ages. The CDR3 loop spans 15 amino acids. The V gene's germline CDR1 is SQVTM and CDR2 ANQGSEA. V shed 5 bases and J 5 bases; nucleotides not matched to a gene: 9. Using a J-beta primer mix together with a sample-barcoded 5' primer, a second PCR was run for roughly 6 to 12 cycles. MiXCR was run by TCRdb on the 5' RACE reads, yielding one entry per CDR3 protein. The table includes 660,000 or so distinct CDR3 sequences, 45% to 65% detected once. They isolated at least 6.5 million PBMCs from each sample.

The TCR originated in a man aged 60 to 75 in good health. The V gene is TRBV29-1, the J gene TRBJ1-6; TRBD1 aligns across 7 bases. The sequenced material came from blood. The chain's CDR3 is CSVPIGGPHNSPLHF. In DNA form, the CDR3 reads TGCAGCGTTCCGATAGGGGGCCCCCATAATTCACCCCTCCACTTT.